Sequencing of this TCR beta chain was carried out in a study of neurological immune-mediated disorders. Broader study findings: The most TCR clonal expansion was seen in HTLV-1-associated myelopathy, whereas the least was seen in multiple sclerosis, below the level in healthy controls.

Unsorted libraries came from 2 million PBMCs stored at -80 °C. Trimming removed 4 bases from V and 7 bases from J, with 13 bases in between. The germline gives CDR1 LGHNA, CDR2 YSLEER. The CDR3 has 13 amino acids. MiXCR was run by TCRdb on the 5' RACE reads, yielding one entry per CDR3 protein. The profile shows around 67,000 distinct CDR3 sequences, roughly 5.6% of them singletons. This clonotype was picked up many times. Its antigen is not known. This sequence was found in a man between 18 and 29 years old with multiple sclerosis. The chain uses TRBV4-3 and TRBJ1-1; tentatively, D is TRBD1 (6 bases). Sequencing used PBMCs. The CDR3 is CASSPRYRDEAFF. In DNA form, the CDR3 reads TGCGCCAGCAGCCCACGATACAGGGATGAAGCTTTCTTT.